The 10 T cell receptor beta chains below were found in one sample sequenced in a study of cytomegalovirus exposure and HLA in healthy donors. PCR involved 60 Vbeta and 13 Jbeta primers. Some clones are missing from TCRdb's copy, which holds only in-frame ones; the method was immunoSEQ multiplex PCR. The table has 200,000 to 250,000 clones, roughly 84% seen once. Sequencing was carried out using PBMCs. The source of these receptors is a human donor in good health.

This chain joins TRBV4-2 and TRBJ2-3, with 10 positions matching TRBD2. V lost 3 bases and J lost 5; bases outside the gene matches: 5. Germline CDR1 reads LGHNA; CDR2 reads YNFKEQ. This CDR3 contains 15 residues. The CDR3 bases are TGTGCCAGCAGCCAGGGTCTAGCGGGAGTAGATACGCAGTATTTT. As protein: CASSQGLAGVDTQYF.

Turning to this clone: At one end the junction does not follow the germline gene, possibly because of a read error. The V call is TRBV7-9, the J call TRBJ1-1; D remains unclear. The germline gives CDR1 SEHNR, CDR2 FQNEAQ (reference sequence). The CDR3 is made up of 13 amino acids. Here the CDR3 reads CSSSFPGRTEAFF. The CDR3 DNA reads TGTTCCAGCAGCTTCCCCGGGAGGACTGAAGCTTTCTTT.

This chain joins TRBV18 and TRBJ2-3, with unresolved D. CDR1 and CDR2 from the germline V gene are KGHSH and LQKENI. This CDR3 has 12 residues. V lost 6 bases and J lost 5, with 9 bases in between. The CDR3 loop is CASSLGRDTQYF. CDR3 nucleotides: TGTGCCAGCTCCCTTGGCAGAGATACGCAGTATTTT.

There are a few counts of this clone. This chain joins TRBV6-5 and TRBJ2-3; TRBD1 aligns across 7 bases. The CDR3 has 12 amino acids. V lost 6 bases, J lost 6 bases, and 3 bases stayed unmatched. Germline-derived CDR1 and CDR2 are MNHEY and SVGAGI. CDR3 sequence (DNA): TGTGCCAGCAGGGGACAGCCGGATACGCAGTATTTT. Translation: CASRGQPDTQYF.

In DNA form, the CDR3 reads TGTGCCAGTAGTATAGCCAGCGCGACCGGGGAGCTGTTTTTT. The encoded protein is CASSIASATGELFF. The V call is TRBV19, the J call TRBJ2-2; D ambiguous. Germline V gives CDR1 LNHDA, CDR2 SQIVND (reference sequence). V was cut by 1 base and J by 5 bases, with 8 bases left in between. The CDR3 is made up of 14 amino acids.

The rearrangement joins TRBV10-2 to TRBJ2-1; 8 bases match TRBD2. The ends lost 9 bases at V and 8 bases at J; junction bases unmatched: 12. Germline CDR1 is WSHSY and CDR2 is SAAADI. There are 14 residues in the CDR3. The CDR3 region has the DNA TGCGCCAGTTCTAGCGGGCAGGGGTTCTATGAGCAGTTCTTC. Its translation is CASSSGQGFYEQFF.

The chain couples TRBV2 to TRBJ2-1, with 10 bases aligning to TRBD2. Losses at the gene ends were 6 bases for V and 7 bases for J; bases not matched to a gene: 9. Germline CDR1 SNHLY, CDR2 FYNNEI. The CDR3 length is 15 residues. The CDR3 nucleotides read TGTGCCAGCAGGGTTACTAGCGGGGAGGGAAATGAGCAGTTCTTC. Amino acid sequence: CASRVTSGEGNEQFF.

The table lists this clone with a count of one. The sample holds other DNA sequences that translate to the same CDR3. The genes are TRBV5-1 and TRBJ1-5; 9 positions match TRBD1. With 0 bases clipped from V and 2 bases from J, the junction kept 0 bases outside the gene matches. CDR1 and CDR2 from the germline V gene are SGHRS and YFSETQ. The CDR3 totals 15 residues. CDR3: CASSLGTGGNQPQHF. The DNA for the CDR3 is TGCGCCAGCAGCTTGGGGACAGGGGGCAATCAGCCCCAGCATTTT.

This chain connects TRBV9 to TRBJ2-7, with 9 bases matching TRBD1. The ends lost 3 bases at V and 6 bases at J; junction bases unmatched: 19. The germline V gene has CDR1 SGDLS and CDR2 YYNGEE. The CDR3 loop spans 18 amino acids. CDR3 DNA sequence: TGTGCCAGCAGCGGGGACAGGGTGAGGGTAGGCGGTGTAGGCGAGCAGTACTTC. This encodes CASSGDRVRVGGVGEQYF.

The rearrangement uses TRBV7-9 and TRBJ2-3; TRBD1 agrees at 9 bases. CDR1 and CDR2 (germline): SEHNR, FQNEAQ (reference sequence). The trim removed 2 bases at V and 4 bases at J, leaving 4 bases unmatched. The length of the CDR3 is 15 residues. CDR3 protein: CASSLMGTGPDTQYF. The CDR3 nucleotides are TGTGCCAGCAGCTTAATGGGGACAGGGCCAGATACGCAGTATTTT.